The next 2 T cell receptor beta chains were all read from a single sample in a study of cytomegalovirus exposure and HLA in healthy donors. The study ran its PCR with 60 Vbeta and 13 Jbeta primers. TCRdb keeps only in-frame clones here, not all; method: immunoSEQ multiplex PCR. The top ten hold approximately 1.8% of the sample, which has roughly 200,000 clones, around four fifths seen once. The material sequenced was PBMCs. Receptor source: a man in his forties in good health and CMV-seropositive.

In this sample, this clone turned up once. The CDR3 nucleotides read TGTGCCAGCAGCTCGTCAGGGGGCACTGAAGCTTTCTTT. It encodes CASSSSGGTEAFF. V and J are TRBV7-8 and TRBJ1-1; TRBD1 matches 7 bases. CDR1 and CDR2 (germline): SGHVS, FQNEAQ. The CDR3 consists of 13 residues. The ends lost 4 bases at V and 4 bases at J; junction bases unmatched: 3.

The chain carries TRBV6-6 and TRBJ1-1; a possible D gene is TRBD1 (6 bases). CDR3 length: 14 residues. The germline V and J ends were trimmed by 6 bases and 2 bases, with 13 bases remaining between them. Germline CDR1 is MNHNY and CDR2 is SVGAGI (reference sequence). CDR3 amino acids: CASREDSLNTEAFF. The CDR3 DNA reads as TGTGCCAGCAGGGAGGACAGCCTAAACACTGAAGCTTTCTTT.